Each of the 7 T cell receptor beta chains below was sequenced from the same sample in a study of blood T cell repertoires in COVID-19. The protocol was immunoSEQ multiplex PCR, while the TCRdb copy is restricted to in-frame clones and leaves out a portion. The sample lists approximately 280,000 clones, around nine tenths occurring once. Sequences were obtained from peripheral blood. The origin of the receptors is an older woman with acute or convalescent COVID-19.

CDR3 nucleotide sequence: TGCGCCAGCAGCTGGGGACAGTTCACAGATACGCAGTATTTT. This gives the protein CASSWGQFTDTQYF. The chain employs TRBV5-1 and TRBJ2-3; 7 positions match TRBD1. J lost 2 bases, V lost 3 bases, and 3 bases had no gene match. The CDR3 has 14 amino acids. The germline gives CDR1 SGHRS, CDR2 YFSETQ.

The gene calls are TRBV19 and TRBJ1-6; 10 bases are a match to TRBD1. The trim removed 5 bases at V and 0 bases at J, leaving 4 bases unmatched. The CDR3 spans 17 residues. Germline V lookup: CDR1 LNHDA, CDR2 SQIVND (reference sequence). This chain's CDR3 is CASSSWTGGSYNSPLHF. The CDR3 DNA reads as TGTGCCAGTAGTTCCTGGACAGGGGGCTCCTATAATTCACCCCTCCACTTT.

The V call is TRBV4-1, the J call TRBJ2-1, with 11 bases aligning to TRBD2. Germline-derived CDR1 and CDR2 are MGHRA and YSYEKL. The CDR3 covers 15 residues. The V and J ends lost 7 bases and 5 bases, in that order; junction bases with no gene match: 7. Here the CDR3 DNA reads TGCGCCAGCATCGCAATTAGCGGGAGGGACAATGAGCAGTTCTTC. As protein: CASIAISGRDNEQFF.

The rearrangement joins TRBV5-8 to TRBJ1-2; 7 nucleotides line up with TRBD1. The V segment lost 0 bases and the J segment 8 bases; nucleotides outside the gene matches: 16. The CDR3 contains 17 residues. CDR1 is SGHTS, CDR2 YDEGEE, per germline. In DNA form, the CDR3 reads TGTGCCAGCAGCTTGGGGCCTCTTCGACAGGGTTCTATGGGCTACACCTTC. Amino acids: CASSLGPLRQGSMGYTF.

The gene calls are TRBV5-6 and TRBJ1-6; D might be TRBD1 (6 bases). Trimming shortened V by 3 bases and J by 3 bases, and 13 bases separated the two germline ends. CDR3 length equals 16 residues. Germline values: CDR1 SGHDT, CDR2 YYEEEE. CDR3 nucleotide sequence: TGTGCCAGCAGCTCCAAGAGCAGGGGCTATAATTCACCCCTCCACTTT. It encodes CASSSKSRGYNSPLHF. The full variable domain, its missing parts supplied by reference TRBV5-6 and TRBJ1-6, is DAGVTQSPTHLIKTRGQQVTLRCSPKSGHDTVSWYQQALGQGPQFIFQYYEEEERQRGNFPDRFSGHQFPNYSSELNVNALLLGDSALYLCASSSKSRGYNSPLHFGNGTRLTVT.

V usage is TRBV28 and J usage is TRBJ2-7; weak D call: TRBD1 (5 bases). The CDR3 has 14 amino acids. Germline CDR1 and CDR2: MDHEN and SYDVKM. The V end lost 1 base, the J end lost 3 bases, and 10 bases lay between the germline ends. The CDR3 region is CASSLSLRVYEQYF. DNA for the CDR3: TGTGCCAGCAGTTTATCGCTCAGGGTCTACGAGCAGTACTTC. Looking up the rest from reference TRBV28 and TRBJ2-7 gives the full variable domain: DVKVTQSSRYLVKRTGEKVFLECVQDMDHENMFWYRQDPGLGLRLIYFSYDVKMKEKGDIPEGYSVSREKKERFSLILESASTNQTSMYLCASSLSLRVYEQYFGPGTRLTVT.

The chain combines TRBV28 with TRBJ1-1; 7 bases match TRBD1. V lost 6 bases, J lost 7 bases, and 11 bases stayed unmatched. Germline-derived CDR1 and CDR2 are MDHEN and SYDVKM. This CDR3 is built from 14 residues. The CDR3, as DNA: TGTGCCAGCAGACTGTCGGGACAGATCGGTGAAGCTTTCTTT. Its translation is CASRLSGQIGEAFF.